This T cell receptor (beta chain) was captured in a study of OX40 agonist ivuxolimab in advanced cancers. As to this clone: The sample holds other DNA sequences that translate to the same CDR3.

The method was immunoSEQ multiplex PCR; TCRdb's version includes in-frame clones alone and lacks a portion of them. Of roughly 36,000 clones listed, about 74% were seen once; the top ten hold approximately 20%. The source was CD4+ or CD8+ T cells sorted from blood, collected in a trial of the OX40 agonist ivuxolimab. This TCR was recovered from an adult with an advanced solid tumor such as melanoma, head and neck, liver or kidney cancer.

The CDR3 nucleotides are TGTGCCAGCAGCGTAGAACCGTCGAACACTGAAGCTTTCTTT. This gives the protein CASSVEPSNTEAFF. The J gene is TRBJ1-1, the V gene TRBV9; no firm D call. The germline CDR1 and CDR2 sequences are SGDLS and YYNGEE. The CDR3 spans 14 residues. V was pared by 0 bases and J by 1 base, with 7 bases between.